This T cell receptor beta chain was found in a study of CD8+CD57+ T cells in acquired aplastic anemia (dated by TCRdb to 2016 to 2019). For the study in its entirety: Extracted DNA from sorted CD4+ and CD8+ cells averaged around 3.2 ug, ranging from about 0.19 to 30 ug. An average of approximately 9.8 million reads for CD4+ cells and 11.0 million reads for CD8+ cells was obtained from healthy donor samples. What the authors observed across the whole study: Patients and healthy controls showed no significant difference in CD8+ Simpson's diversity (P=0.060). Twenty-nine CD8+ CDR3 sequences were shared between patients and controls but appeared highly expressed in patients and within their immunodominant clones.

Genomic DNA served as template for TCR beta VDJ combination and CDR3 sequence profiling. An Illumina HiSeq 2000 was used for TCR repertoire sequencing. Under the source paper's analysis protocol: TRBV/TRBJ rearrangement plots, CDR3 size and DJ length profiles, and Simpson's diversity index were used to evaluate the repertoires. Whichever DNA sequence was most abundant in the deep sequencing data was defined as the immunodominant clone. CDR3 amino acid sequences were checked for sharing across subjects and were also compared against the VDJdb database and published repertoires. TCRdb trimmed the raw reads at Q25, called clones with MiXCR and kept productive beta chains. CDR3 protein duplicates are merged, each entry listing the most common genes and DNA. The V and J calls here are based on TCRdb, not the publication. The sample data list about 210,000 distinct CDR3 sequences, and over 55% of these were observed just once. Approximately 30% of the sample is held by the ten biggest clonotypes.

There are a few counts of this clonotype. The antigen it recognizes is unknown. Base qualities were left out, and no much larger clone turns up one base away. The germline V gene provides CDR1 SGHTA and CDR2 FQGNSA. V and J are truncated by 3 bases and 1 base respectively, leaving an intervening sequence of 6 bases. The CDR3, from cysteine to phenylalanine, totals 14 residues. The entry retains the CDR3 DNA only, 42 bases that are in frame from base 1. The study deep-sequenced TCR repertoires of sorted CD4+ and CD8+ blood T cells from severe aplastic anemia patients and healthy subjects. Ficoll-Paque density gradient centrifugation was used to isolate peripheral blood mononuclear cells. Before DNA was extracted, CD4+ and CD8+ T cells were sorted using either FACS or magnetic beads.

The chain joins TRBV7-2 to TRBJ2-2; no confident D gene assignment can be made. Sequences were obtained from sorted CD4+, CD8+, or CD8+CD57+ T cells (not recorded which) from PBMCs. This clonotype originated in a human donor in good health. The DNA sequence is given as TGTGCCAGCAGCTTTGGCAGGAACACCGGGGAGCTGTTTTTT. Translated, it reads CASSFGRNTGELFF.